One and the same sample provided the 4 T cell receptor beta chains below, sequenced in a study of beta chain features in type 1 diabetes. Of the isolated RNA, all was reverse transcribed, and so the sequenced material was expressed TCRB transcripts. Clones were read by immunoSEQ multiplex PCR, and TCRdb kept only the in-frame ones, dropping some. The sample consists of 230,000 or so clones, 16% of them appearing once. Regarding the study as a whole: Shorter TCRB CDR3s, moderately but significantly so, were found in Type 1 diabetes patients in all four CD4+ subsets.

Their antigen targets remain unknown. The source material was naive CD4+ T cells from blood. The receptors were sampled from a man in his thirties or forties with type 1 diabetes.

This clone was picked up a small number of times. The chain carries TRBV7-3 and TRBJ2-1; D is unresolved. The germline V and J ends were trimmed by 1 base and 10 bases, with 8 bases remaining between them. Looked up from germline, CDR1 is SGHTA and CDR2 is FQGTGA. CDR3 length equals 12 residues. CDR3 region: CASSLIGEEQFF. The CDR3 DNA follows: TGTGCCAGCAGCTTAATTGGAGAGGAGCAGTTCTTC.

The table lists this clone with a few counts. This chain joins TRBV7-8 and TRBJ1-4; 8 nucleotides agree with TRBD1. From germline, CDR1 is SGHVS and CDR2 FQNEAQ. V shed 5 bases and J 8 bases; nucleotides not matched to a gene: 13. This CDR3 has 16 residues. This CDR3 reads CASSPDRQGRGEKLFF. CDR3 nucleotides: TGTGCCAGCAGCCCAGATCGACAGGGGAGGGGCGAAAAACTGTTTTTT.

The V call is TRBV30, the J call TRBJ2-1; D is tentatively TRBD1 or TRBD2 (7 bases each). The CDR3 is made up of 12 amino acids. The germline V and J ends were trimmed by 7 bases and 10 bases, with 17 bases remaining between them. Germline CDR1 is GTSNPN and CDR2 is SVGIG (reference sequence). This chain's CDR3 is CASGGRESEQFF. CDR3 nucleotides: TGTGCCTCAGGGGGGCGGGAGAGCGAGCAGTTCTTC.

In its sample, this clone was seen a few times. In nucleotides, the CDR3 is TGTGCCAGCAGAGTACCGGTGGCCGGGGAGCTGTTTTTT. Translating gives CASRVPVAGELFF. V and J are TRBV28 and TRBJ2-2; D gene unclear. CDR1 is MDHEN, CDR2 SYDVKM, per germline. This CDR3 is built from 13 residues. V was pared by 6 bases and J by 6 bases, with 11 bases between.